A selection of T cell receptor beta chains follows, all from one sample in a study of blood T cell repertoires in COVID-19. Some clones are missing from TCRdb's copy, which holds only in-frame ones; the method was immunoSEQ multiplex PCR. This sample yields approximately 270,000 clones, of which roughly 89% are seen a single time; 2.2% belongs to the top ten. The sequencing input was peripheral blood. Receptor source: a man in his fifties or sixties with acute or convalescent COVID-19. Both conserved end residues are part of each CDR3.

V gene	J gene	CDR3 protein
TRBV3-1/TRBV3-2	TRBJ2-7	CASSHRTSGFYEQYF
TRBV6-5	TRBJ1-1	CASSSGQGNTEAFF
TRBV18	TRBJ2-3	CASSRTSGNADTQYF
TRBV14	TRBJ2-2	CASSLRTSTNTGELFF
TRBV30	TRBJ1-3	CAVIRGSGNTIYF
TRBV7-3	TRBJ2-1	CASSSIASSYNEQFF
TRBV5-4	TRBJ2-1	CASSPRDSWNEQFF
TRBV5-1	TRBJ2-7	CASSTQFGSYEQYF
TRBV10-2	TRBJ2-6	CASSEVLGANVLTF
TRBV19	TRBJ1-1	CASSIDRDTEAFF
TRBV6-4	TRBJ2-2	CASSLLTGGELFF
TRBV2	TRBJ1-2	CASQQGGGAYGYTF
TRBV11-1	TRBJ2-2	CASSSLAGGPGELFF
TRBV5-1	TRBJ2-3	CASRQGASDTQYF
TRBV3-1/TRBV3-2	TRBJ2-3	CASSQVAGGVADTQYF
TRBV7-2	TRBJ2-1	CASSLFGGVNEQFF
TRBV29-1	TRBJ2-1	CSVFDTPKVGDEQFF
TRBV19	TRBJ2-7	CASSTPGQGRHEQYF
TRBV3-1/TRBV3-2	TRBJ1-1	CASSQPGNTEAFF
TRBV29-1	TRBJ1-2	CSVDGGYGYTF
TRBV3-1/TRBV3-2	TRBJ1-2	CASTPIGGEDGGYTF
TRBV18	TRBJ2-5	CASSPNSAETQYF
TRBV6-5	TRBJ2-7	CASSYQGQGYEQYF
TRBV19	TRBJ2-5	CASSMRAGGPETQYF
TRBV19	TRBJ2-5	CASSIGLAGGPWGQETQYF
TRBV3-1/TRBV3-2	TRBJ2-1	CASSHRANGLEQFF
TRBV6-5	TRBJ2-1	CASSYLAGVAYNEQFF
TRBV27	TRBJ1-1	CASSRQGGTEAFF